These 6 T cell receptor beta chains were all obtained from the same sample, sequenced in a study of blood T cell repertoires in COVID-19. Here immunoSEQ multiplex PCR was the method, and the copy in TCRdb shows in-frame clones only, minus some. The sample lists roughly 250,000 clones, over 75% seen once, with roughly 8.6% in the top ten. Material for sequencing was peripheral blood. The receptors originated from a human donor in a cohort sampled during active COVID-19.

The genes are TRBV6-5 and TRBJ1-1, with TRBD1 matching 10 bases. The CDR3 totals 12 residues. Unmatched junction bases numbered 7, after V lost 6 bases and J lost 12 bases. Germline V gene data show CDR1 as MNHEY and CDR2 as SVGAGI. CDR3 protein: CASSSGTGETFF. The CDR3, as DNA: TGTGCCAGCAGCTCCGGGACAGGGGAAACTTTCTTT.

The gene calls are TRBV21-1 and TRBJ1-1; the table's D gene call, TRBD1, was not cross checked with the DNA. TRBV21-1 constitutes a pseudogene. The CDR3 extends over 11 amino acids. The CDR3 coding sequence is TGTGCCAGCAGGGACAGGGCTGAAGCTTTCTTT. Amino acids: CASRDRAEAFF.

V is TRBV5-6 and J is TRBJ2-3; D is ambiguous. Germline V gene data show CDR1 as SGHDT and CDR2 as YYEEEE. CDR3 length: 15 residues. Trimming took off 0 bases at V and 0 bases at J, with 8 bases between the two ends. CDR3 sequence reads: CASSLGLISTDTQYF. The CDR3 DNA reads as TGTGCCAGCAGCTTGGGACTTATTAGCACAGATACGCAGTATTTT.

The V call is TRBV19, the J call TRBJ1-2; tentatively, D is TRBD1 (6 bases). CDR1 and CDR2 (germline): LNHDA, SQIVND (reference sequence). V was cut by 7 bases and J by 5 bases, with 17 bases left in between. The CDR3 extends over 14 amino acids. CDR3 region: CASKSWTAAYGYTF. The CDR3 DNA sequence: TGTGCCAGTAAAAGTTGGACAGCCGCTTATGGCTACACCTTC.

V and J are TRBV13 and TRBJ2-7; D is perhaps TRBD1 (6 bases). V lost 5 bases, J lost 3 bases, and 11 bases lay in between. The germline V gene has CDR1 PRHDT and CDR2 FYEKMQ (reference sequence). CDR3 length: 13 amino acids. This chain's CDR3 is CASSPGVDYEQYF. DNA for the CDR3: TGTGCCAGCAGCCCAGGGGTAGACTACGAGCAGTACTTC.

This clone was seen once. The V gene is TRBV7-9, the J gene TRBJ2-5; 12 bases match TRBD2. This CDR3 is 16 amino acids long. Trimming took 3 bases from V and 2 from J; bases not matched to a gene: 4. Germline CDR1 reads SEHNR; CDR2 reads FQNEAQ (reference sequence). CDR3 in DNA: TGTGCCAGCAGCTTGTCTAGCGGGGGGGCACAAGAGACCCAGTACTTC. The encoded protein is CASSLSSGGAQETQYF.